A single sample is the source of the 21 T cell receptor beta chains below, sequenced in a study of vaccination and CD4 T cells after COVID-19. The Oncomine TCR Beta short-read assay was applied to DNA of cultured CD4+ T cells. TCRdb re-derived calls from the PCR reads in MiXCR, one entry per CDR3 protein. The sample holds about 15,000 distinct CDR3 sequences, 30% to 40% seen once. As to treatment: 10-day PBMC culture with coronavirus spike peptide pools or control peptides (ViraFEST assay). The antigens these receptors bind are not known. The sequencing used CD4+ T cells from blood, cultured in vitro, collected before SARS-CoV-2 vaccination. All receptors come from a human donor who had recovered from COVID-19.

The J gene is TRBJ1-2, the V gene TRBV9, with no clear D. Germline V gene lookup returns CDR1 SGDLS and CDR2 YYNGEE. Deletions cut 7 bases from V and 6 bases from J, with 19 bases between. The CDR3 has 14 residues. This CDR3 is CASGKGGVFDGYTF. For the CDR3, the DNA is TGTGCCAGCGGTAAAGGTGGGGTTTTTGATGGCTACACCTTC.

The V and J genes are TRBV6-1 and TRBJ1-5; D might be TRBD1 (6 bases). V shed 6 bases and J shed 0 bases, with 21 bases lying between them. CDR3 length equals 18 residues. Germline CDR1 is MNHNS and CDR2 is SASEGT. CDR3 nucleotide sequence: TGTGCCAGCAGACCCGCCGAGACAGGTTTAGTTAGCAATCAGCCCCAGCATTTT. Protein product: CASRPAETGLVSNQPQHF.

This chain uses TRBV7-9 with TRBJ2-2; 9 nucleotides match TRBD1. Germline V gene sequence: CDR1 SEHNR, CDR2 FQNEAQ (reference sequence). V shed 5 bases and J 5 bases; nucleotides not matched to a gene: 12. The CDR3 consists of 17 residues. CDR3 sequence reads: CASSRGQGTFMTGELFF. As DNA, the CDR3 is TGTGCCAGCAGCCGCGGACAGGGGACCTTCATGACCGGGGAGCTGTTTTTT. The variable domain in full, completed from reference TRBV7-9 and TRBJ2-2, reads DTGVSQNPRHKITKRGQNVTFRCDPISEHNRLYWYRQTLGQGPEFLTYFQNEAQLEKSRLLSDRFSAERPKGSFSTLEIQRTEQGDSAMYLCASSRGQGTFMTGELFFGEGSRLTVL.

This clonotype was recorded a few times. The junction shows a germline mismatch at one end, possibly a read error. The chain employs TRBV6-1 and TRBJ2-3, with no clear D. The CDR3 has 14 amino acids. From germline, CDR1 is MNHNS and CDR2 SASEGT. Here the CDR3 reads CASTEGPGTDTQYF. CDR3 nucleotide sequence: TGTGCCAGCACTGAAGGACCGGGCACAGATACGCAGTATTTT.

The CDR3 sequence: CASSSRDTYGYTF. CDR3 coding DNA: TGTGCCAGCAGCTCCCGGGACACCTATGGCTACACCTTC. The rearrangement joins TRBV7-9 to TRBJ1-2; maybe TRBD1 (6 bases). Germline CDR1 and CDR2: SEHNR and FQNEAQ (reference sequence). V lost 4 bases and J lost 4, with 10 bases in between. CDR3 length: 13 amino acids.

This clonotype was seen only a few times. V gene TRBV20-1 combines with J gene TRBJ2-5; D remains ambiguous. This CDR3 comprises 12 residues. CDR1 DFQATT and CDR2 SNEGSKA come from the germline V gene (reference sequence). V was trimmed by 2 bases and J by 5 bases, leaving 9 bases between them. CDR3 sequence: CSARPIAETQYF. CDR3 bases: TGCAGTGCTAGACCCATAGCTGAGACCCAGTACTTC.

The chain carries TRBV11-3 and TRBJ2-7; 10 bases match TRBD2. Germline CDR1 and CDR2: SGHNT and YENEEA. The J segment lost 2 bases and the V segment lost 0 bases, leaving 4 bases of the junction unmatched. The CDR3 covers 16 residues. The CDR3: CASSLDGTSVAYEQYF. Here the CDR3 DNA reads TGTGCCAGCAGCTTAGATGGGACTAGCGTAGCCTACGAGCAGTACTTC.

The genes are TRBV15 and TRBJ2-7, with TRBD1 matching 7 bases. The V gene's germline CDR1 is LNHNV and CDR2 YYDKDF (reference sequence). This CDR3 region has 16 residues. J was trimmed by 0 bases and V by 1 base; bases with no gene match: 6. The CDR3 loop is CATSRAKGQLSYEQYF. The CDR3, as DNA: TGTGCCACCAGCAGAGCCAAGGGACAGCTCTCCTACGAGCAGTACTTC.

This clonotype was seen only once. The CDR3 nucleotides read TGTGCCAGCAGCGAAAATTTGGGTGGCTACACCTTC. It codes for CASSENLGGYTF. The chain is built from TRBV2 and TRBJ1-2; D is undetermined. Germline CDR1 and CDR2: SNHLY and FYNNEI. The CDR3 totals 12 residues. Trimming shortened V by 6 bases and J by 7 bases, and 12 bases separated the two germline ends.

This clonotype was detected only once. J is TRBJ2-7 and V is TRBV5-4; TRBD1 matches at 7 bases. Germline V gene data show CDR1 as SGHNT and CDR2 as YYREEE (reference sequence). The CDR3 is 14 residues long. The J segment lost 3 bases and the V segment lost 4 bases, leaving 7 bases of the junction unmatched. The CDR3 DNA reads TGTGCCAGCAGCCCTCAGGGGGTAGACTACGAGCAGTACTTC. Residues: CASSPQGVDYEQYF.

This clonotype has only a few counts. The chain couples TRBV6-1 to TRBJ2-3; TRBD1 agrees at 8 bases. The CDR3 consists of 16 residues. V lost 6 bases and J lost 3; bases outside the gene matches: 11. Germline lookup yields CDR1 MNHNS and CDR2 SASEGT. The CDR3 sequence: CASSPGQGPSTDTQYF. The CDR3 coding sequence is TGTGCCAGCAGCCCCGGACAGGGCCCCTCTACAGATACGCAGTATTTT.

The rearrangement uses TRBV20-1 and TRBJ1-2; D unresolved. Germline CDR1 reads DFQATT; CDR2 reads SNEGSKA (reference sequence). This CDR3 is 11 amino acids long. Trimming cost V 7 bases and J 2 bases, with 8 bases left between them. For the CDR3, the DNA is TGCAGTGGAAGAGGGAACTATGGCTACACCTTC. Amino acid sequence: CSGRGNYGYTF.

This rearrangement joins TRBV12-3 or TRBV12-4 to TRBJ1-2; weak D call: TRBD1 (5 bases). The CDR3 runs to 17 residues. The V end lost 6 bases, the J end lost 5 bases, and 25 bases lay between the germline ends. This CDR3 is CASRPALPGTESYGYTF. CDR3 sequence (DNA): TGTGCCAGCAGACCAGCGCTACCCGGGACGGAAAGTTATGGCTACACCTTC.

The chain has TRBV6-1 and TRBJ1-2; TRBD1 aligns across 7 bases. This CDR3 is 15 amino acids long. CDR1 is MNHNS and CDR2 is SASEGT in the germline V gene. The trim removed 8 bases at V and 7 bases at J, leaving 16 bases unmatched. The CDR3 spells CASVKYDRQGSGYTF. The CDR3 DNA reads TGTGCCAGCGTTAAATATGATCGACAGGGTAGTGGCTACACCTTC.

This clonotype occurred a few times. The rearrangement links TRBV10-3 to TRBJ1-2, with TRBD1 matching 7 bases. The junction had 6 bases not matched to a gene; V was cut back by 6 bases and J by 2 bases. Germline CDR1 ENHRY, CDR2 SYGVKD. The CDR3 runs to 14 residues. The CDR3 region is CAIRETGTNYGYTF. DNA for the CDR3: TGTGCCATCAGGGAGACAGGGACCAACTATGGCTACACCTTC.

This clonotype was seen a single time. V usage is TRBV19 and J usage is TRBJ2-3, with D perhaps assigned TRBD1 or TRBD2 (5 bases each). Trimming took 6 bases from V and 0 from J, leaving 7 bases between them. The CDR3 is 13 amino acids. Germline lookup yields CDR1 LNHDA and CDR2 SQIVND (reference sequence). The CDR3 bases are TGTGCCAGTAGGAGGGACAGCACAGATACGCAGTATTTT. Translation: CASRRDSTDTQYF. Using reference TRBV19 and TRBJ2-3 for the parts outside the CDR3, the full variable domain is DGGITQSPKYLFRKEGQNVTLSCEQNLNHDAMYWYRQDPGQGLRLIYYSQIVNDFQKGDIAEGYSVSREKKESFPLTVTSAQKNPTAFYLCASRRDSTDTQYFGPGTRLTVL.

This chain joins TRBV2 and TRBJ2-7; D is ambiguous. Germline CDR1 is SNHLY and CDR2 is FYNNEI. The CDR3 covers 11 residues. V gave up 2 bases and J gave up 7 bases, with 6 bases separating them. CDR3 sequence: CASSEILEQYF. The CDR3 nucleotides read TGTGCCAGCAGTGAAATTCTGGAGCAGTACTTC.

The chain couples TRBV30 to TRBJ1-2; D remains unclear. Trimming removed 0 bases at V and 4 bases at J, with 12 bases between. CDR1 is GTSNPN and CDR2 is SVGIG in the germline V gene (reference sequence). The CDR3 has 14 residues. The CDR3, as DNA: TGTGCCTGGAGTGTACAACTCGGGAGCTATGGCTACACCTTC. This sequence encodes CAWSVQLGSYGYTF.

The CDR3: CASSQARVGEQFF. In DNA form, the CDR3 reads TGTGCCAGCAGCCAAGCTCGAGTGGGTGAGCAGTTCTTC. V is TRBV21-1 and J is TRBJ2-1. TRBV21-1 is termed a pseudogene. There are 13 residues in the CDR3.

There are a few counts of this clonotype. This chain uses TRBV6-2 or TRBV6-3 with TRBJ2-3, with TRBD1 matching 10 bases. CDR1 and CDR2 (germline): MNHEY, SVGEGT. V shed 5 bases and J 4 bases; nucleotides not matched to a gene: 3. The length of the CDR3 is 14 residues. This CDR3 reads CASSTGTGADTQYF. CDR3 nucleotides: TGTGCCAGCAGTACCGGGACAGGGGCAGATACGCAGTATTTT.

This rearrangement joins TRBV19 to TRBJ2-7, with 9 nucleotides matching TRBD1. CDR1 is LNHDA, CDR2 SQIVND, per germline (reference sequence). The CDR3 is 14 residues long. After removal of 6 bases from V and 2 bases from J, the junction contained 5 bases not matched to a gene. CDR3 DNA sequence: TGTGCCAGTAGCGTCCGGGACAGGGCCTACGAGCAGTACTTC. Its protein product is CASSVRDRAYEQYF.